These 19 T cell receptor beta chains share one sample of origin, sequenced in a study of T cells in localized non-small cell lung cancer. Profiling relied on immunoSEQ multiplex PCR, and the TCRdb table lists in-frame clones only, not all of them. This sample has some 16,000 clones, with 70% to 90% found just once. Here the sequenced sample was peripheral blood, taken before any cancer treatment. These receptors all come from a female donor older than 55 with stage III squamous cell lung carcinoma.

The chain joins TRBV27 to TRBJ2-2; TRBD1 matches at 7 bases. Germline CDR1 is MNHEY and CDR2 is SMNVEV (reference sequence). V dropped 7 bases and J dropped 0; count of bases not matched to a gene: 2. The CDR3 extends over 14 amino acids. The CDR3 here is CASIGTANTGELFF. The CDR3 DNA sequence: TGTGCCAGCATAGGGACAGCGAACACCGGGGAGCTGTTTTTT.

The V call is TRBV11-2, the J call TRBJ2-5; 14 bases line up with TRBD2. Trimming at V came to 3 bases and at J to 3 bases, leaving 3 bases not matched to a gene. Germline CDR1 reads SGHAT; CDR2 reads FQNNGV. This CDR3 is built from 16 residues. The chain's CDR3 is CASSFGLAGGEETQYF. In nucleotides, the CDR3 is TGTGCCAGCAGCTTTGGACTAGCGGGGGGTGAAGAGACCCAGTACTTC.

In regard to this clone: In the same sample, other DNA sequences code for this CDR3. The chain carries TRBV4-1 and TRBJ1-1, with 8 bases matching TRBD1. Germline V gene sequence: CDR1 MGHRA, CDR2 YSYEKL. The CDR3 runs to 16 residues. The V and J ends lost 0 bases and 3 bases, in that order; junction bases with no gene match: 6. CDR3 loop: CASSQDPGGLDTEAFF. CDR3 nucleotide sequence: TGCGCCAGCAGCCAAGACCCAGGGGGCCTGGACACTGAAGCTTTCTTT.

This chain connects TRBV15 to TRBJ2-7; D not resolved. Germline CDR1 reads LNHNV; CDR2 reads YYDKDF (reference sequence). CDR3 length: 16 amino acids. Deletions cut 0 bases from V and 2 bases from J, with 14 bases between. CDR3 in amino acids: CATSRERAGIPYEQYF. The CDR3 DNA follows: TGTGCCACCAGCAGAGAGCGAGCCGGCATTCCCTACGAGCAGTACTTC.

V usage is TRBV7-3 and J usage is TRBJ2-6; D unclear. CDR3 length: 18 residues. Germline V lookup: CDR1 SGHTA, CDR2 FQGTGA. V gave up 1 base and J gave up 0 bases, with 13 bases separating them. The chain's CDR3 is CASSLSLSASSGANVLTF. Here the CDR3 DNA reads TGTGCCAGCAGCTTAAGTCTGTCAGCCAGCTCTGGGGCCAACGTCCTGACTTTC.

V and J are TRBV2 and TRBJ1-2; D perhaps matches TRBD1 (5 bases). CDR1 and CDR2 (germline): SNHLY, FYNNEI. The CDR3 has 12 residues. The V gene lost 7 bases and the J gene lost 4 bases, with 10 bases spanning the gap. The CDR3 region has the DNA TGTGCCAGCATCGGGGCAGGCTATGGCTACACCTTC. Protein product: CASIGAGYGYTF.

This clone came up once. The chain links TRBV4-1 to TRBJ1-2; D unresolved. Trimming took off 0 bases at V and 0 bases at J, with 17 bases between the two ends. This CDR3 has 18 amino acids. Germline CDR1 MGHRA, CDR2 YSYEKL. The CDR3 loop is CASSQDRQPNIANYGYTF. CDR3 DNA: TGCGCCAGCAGCCAAGATAGGCAACCTAATATAGCTAACTATGGCTACACCTTC.

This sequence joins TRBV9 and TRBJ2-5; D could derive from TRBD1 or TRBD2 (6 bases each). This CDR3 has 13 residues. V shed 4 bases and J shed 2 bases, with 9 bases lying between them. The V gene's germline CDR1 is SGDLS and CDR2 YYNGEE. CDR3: CASSRRGQETQYF. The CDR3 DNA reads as TGTGCCAGCAGCAGGAGGGGGCAAGAGACCCAGTACTTC.

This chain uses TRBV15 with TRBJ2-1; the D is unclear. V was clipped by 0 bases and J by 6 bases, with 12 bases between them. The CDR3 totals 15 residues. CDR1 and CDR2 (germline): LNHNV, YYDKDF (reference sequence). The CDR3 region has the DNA TGTGCCACCAGCAGAGATCGTGGAACGGGCAATGAGCAGTTCTTC. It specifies CATSRDRGTGNEQFF.

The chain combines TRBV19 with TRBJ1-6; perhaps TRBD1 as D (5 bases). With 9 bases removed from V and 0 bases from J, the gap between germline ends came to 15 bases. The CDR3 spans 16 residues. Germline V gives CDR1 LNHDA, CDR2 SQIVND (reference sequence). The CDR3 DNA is TGTGCCAGCTCGACAGTGCTGAGCTCCTATAATTCACCCCTCCACTTT. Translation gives CASSTVLSSYNSPLHF.

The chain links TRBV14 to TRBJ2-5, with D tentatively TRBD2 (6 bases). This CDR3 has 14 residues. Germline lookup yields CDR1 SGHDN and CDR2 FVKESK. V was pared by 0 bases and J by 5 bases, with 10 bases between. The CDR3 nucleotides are TGTGCCAGCAGCCAAGATCGGGGGTCGGAGACCCAGTACTTC. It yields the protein CASSQDRGSETQYF.

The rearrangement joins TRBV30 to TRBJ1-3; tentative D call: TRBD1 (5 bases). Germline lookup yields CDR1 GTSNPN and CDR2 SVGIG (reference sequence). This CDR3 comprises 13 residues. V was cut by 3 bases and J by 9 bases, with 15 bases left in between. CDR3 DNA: TGTGCCTGGAGACGGGACCGAGGTGGCACCATATATTTT. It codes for CAWRRDRGGTIYF.

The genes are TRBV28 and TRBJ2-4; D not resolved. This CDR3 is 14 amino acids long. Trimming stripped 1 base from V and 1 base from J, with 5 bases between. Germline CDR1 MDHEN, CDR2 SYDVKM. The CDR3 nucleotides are TGTGCCAGCAGTTTATCCCCGGCCAAAAACATTCAGTACTTC. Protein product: CASSLSPAKNIQYF.

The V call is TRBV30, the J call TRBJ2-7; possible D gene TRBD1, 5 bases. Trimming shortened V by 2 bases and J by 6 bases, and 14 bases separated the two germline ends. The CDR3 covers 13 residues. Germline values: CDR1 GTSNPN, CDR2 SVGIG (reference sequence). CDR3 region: CAWSPAVGLEQYF. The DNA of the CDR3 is TGTGCCTGGAGTCCGGCCGTGGGGCTCGAGCAGTACTTC.

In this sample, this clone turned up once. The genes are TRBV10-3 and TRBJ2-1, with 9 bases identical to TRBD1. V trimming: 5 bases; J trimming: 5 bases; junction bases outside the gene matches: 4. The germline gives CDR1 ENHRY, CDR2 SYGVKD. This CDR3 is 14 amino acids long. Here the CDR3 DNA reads TGTGCCATCAGTCCCGGGACAGGGAACAATGAGCAGTTCTTC. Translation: CAISPGTGNNEQFF.

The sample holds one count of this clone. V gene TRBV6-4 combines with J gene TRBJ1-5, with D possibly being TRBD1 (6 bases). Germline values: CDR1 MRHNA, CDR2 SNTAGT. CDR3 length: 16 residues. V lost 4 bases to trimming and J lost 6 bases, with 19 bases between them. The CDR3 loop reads CASSGGPQGTGQPQHF. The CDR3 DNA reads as TGTGCCAGCAGTGGGGGTCCACAGGGAACTGGTCAGCCCCAGCATTTT.

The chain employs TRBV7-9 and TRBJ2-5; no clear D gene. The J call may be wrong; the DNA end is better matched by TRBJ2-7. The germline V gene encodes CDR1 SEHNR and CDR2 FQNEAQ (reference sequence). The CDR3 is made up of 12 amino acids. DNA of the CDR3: TGTGCCAGCAGCTTAGTGGGGTACGAGCAGTACTTC. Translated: CASSLVGYEQYF.

The CDR3 coding sequence is TGCGCCAGCAGCCGGGGACTAGCGGGAGTTTCTGGGGCCAACGTCCTGACTTTC. Translated: CASSRGLAGVSGANVLTF. The V and J genes are TRBV4-1 and TRBJ2-6, with 14 nucleotides matching TRBD2. Per the germline V gene, CDR1 is MGHRA and CDR2 is YSYEKL. The CDR3 spans 18 residues. V trimming: 4 bases; J trimming: 1 base; junction bases outside the gene matches: 3.

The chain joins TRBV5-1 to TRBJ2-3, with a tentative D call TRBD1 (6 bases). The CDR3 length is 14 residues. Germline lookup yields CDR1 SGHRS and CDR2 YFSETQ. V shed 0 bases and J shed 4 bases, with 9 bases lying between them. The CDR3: CASSLETGPDTQYF. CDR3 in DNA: TGCGCCAGCAGCTTGGAGACAGGCCCAGATACGCAGTATTTT.